The 17 T cell receptor beta chains below were found in one sample sequenced in a study of T cell repertoires in cytomegalovirus infection. TCRdb re-called the reads with MiXCR, one entry per CDR3 protein. The data hold about 76,000 distinct CDR3 sequences, with 3% to 4.5% observed a single time. Specimen: PBMCs. These receptors came from a human donor in good health (CMV status not recorded). Some clones in this sample may be carry-over from other donors' samples.

In its sample, this clonotype was seen many times. This chain uses TRBV5-6 with TRBJ1-1, with D unclear. CDR1 is SGHDT and CDR2 is YYEEEE in the germline V gene. The CDR3 covers 11 residues. The V end was cut by 7 bases, the J end by 5 bases, with 9 bases between. The CDR3: CASFSSTEAFF. Written as DNA, the CDR3 is TGTGCCAGCTTCTCTAGTACTGAAGCTTTCTTT.

This clonotype has ten or more counts. CDR3 region: CASSVGTGHTDTQYF. CDR3 DNA sequence: TGTGCCAGCAGCGTCGGGACAGGCCACACAGATACGCAGTATTTT. The chain recombines TRBV9 with TRBJ2-3; TRBD1 matches 8 bases. Looked up from germline, CDR1 is SGDLS and CDR2 is YYNGEE. The trim removed 2 bases at V and 2 bases at J, leaving 4 bases unmatched. CDR3 length: 15 residues.

Many counts were recorded for this clonotype. This chain uses TRBV12-3 or TRBV12-4 with TRBJ2-7, with D tentatively TRBD2 (6 bases). There are 12 residues in the CDR3. The ends were cut back, 6 bases at V and 5 bases at J, with 11 bases in the middle. The CDR3 sequence: CASSAGLHEQYF. CDR3 DNA: TGTGCCAGCAGCGCGGGACTCCACGAGCAGTACTTC.

This clonotype was recorded at least ten times. The chain couples TRBV2 to TRBJ1-6; 9 bases align to TRBD1. The CDR3 has 16 amino acids. Germline trimming cut 5 bases from V and 9 bases from J; bases unmatched to any gene: 11. Germline CDR1 is SNHLY and CDR2 is FYNNEI. As DNA, the CDR3 is TGTGCCAGCAGTAACCGGGACAGGGTGGAAGGTTCACCCCTCCACTTT. Its protein product is CASSNRDRVEGSPLHF. Based on the CDR3 plus reference TRBV2 and TRBJ1-6, the full variable domain is EPEVTQTPSHQVTQMGQEVILRCVPISNHLYFYWYRQILGQKVEFLVSFYNNEISEKSEIFDDQFSVERPDGSNFTLKIRSTKLEDSAMYFCASSNRDRVEGSPLHFGNGTRLTVT.

This clonotype was counted ten times or more. The chain combines TRBV2 with TRBJ1-2; D is unresolved. The CDR3 contains 13 residues. The V and J ends lost 1 base and 5 bases respectively, with 8 bases between them. The germline CDR1 and CDR2 sequences are SNHLY and FYNNEI. CDR3 nucleotides: TGTGCCAGCAGTGAAGAGACACCGTATGGCTACACCTTC. Translation gives CASSEETPYGYTF.

This clonotype has a count of ten or more. V gene TRBV7-9 combines with J gene TRBJ2-7; unclear D gene. With 6 bases removed from V and 0 bases from J, the gap between germline ends came to 6 bases. There are 12 residues in the CDR3. Germline CDR1 SEHNR, CDR2 FQNEAQ (reference sequence). The CDR3 loop reads CASRLASYEQYF. CDR3 DNA: TGTGCCAGCAGGCTGGCCTCCTACGAGCAGTACTTC.

This clonotype was detected ten times or more. V and J are TRBV29-1 and TRBJ2-2; 12 nucleotides line up with TRBD1. The germline V gene has CDR1 SQVTM and CDR2 ANQGSEA. The J segment lost 3 bases and the V segment lost 6 bases, leaving 11 bases of the junction unmatched. The CDR3 is 17 amino acids. The CDR3 nucleotides are TGCAGCGTCTCCCGGGACAGGGGGCGAAGGGACACCGGGGAGCTGTTTTTT. Amino acids: CSVSRDRGRRDTGELFF.

This clonotype was seen ten or more times. The chain combines TRBV5-6 with TRBJ2-5; D possibly matches TRBD1 or TRBD2 (6 bases each). The germline CDR1 and CDR2 sequences are SGHDT and YYEEEE. The length of the CDR3 is 15 residues. V lost 4 bases, J lost 2 bases, and 15 bases lay in between. The CDR3 here is CASSREGGYQETQYF. DNA of the CDR3: TGTGCCAGCAGCCGCGAAGGGGGGTATCAAGAGACCCAGTACTTC. Complete variable domain (other parts from reference TRBV5-6 and TRBJ2-5): DAGVTQSPTHLIKTRGQQVTLRCSPKSGHDTVSWYQQALGQGPQFIFQYYEEEERQRGNFPDRFSGHQFPNYSSELNVNALLLGDSALYLCASSREGGYQETQYFGPGTRLLVL.

This clonotype has at least ten counts. V is TRBV11-2 and J is TRBJ2-1; perhaps TRBD1 as D (7 bases). V lost 6 bases and J 6 bases, leaving 15 bases between the germline ends. The CDR3 has 14 residues. The germline gives CDR1 SGHAT, CDR2 FQNNGV. The CDR3 reads CASRILAGGNEQFF. In DNA, the CDR3 is TGTGCCAGCAGGATACTAGCAGGGGGCAATGAGCAGTTCTTC.

V gene TRBV20-1 combines with J gene TRBJ2-7; 8 bases map to TRBD1. Trimming removed 5 bases from V and 9 bases from J; junction bases left unmatched: 18. Per germline, CDR1 DFQATT and CDR2 SNEGSKA (reference sequence). CDR3 length: 15 residues. The CDR3 loop is CSAYSTGQVSFRQYF. CDR3 in DNA: TGCAGTGCTTACTCTACGGGACAGGTGTCTTTCCGGCAGTACTTC.

As for this clonotype: Because it lacks the conserved phenylalanine or tryptophan at the end, this CDR3 is likely a read error. V gene TRBV28 combines with J gene TRBJ2-5, with a tentative D call TRBD2 (6 bases). Germline CDR1 and CDR2: MDHEN and SYDVKM. The CDR3 contains 12 residues. The CDR3 DNA sequence: TGTTCCACTTCGGGACTTGCGGAGACCCAGTACTTG. This translates into CSTSGLAETQYL.

On this clonotype itself: Since a much larger clone is just one base distant, this may be a read error. The rearrangement links TRBV14 to TRBJ2-3; 8 bases are shared with TRBD2. Germline V lookup: CDR1 SGHDN, CDR2 FVKESK. The CDR3 sequence is 16 residues long. V lost 1 base to trimming and J lost 6 bases; unmatched junction nucleotides: 9. The CDR3 bases are TGTGCCAGCAGCCAAGTTGAGCGGGGGAGCCATGATACGCAGTATTTT. It is translated as CASSQVERGSHDTQYF. The whole variable domain, remainder taken from reference TRBV14 and TRBJ2-3, is EAGVTQFPSHSVIEKGQTVTLRCDPISGHDNLYWYRRVMGKEIKFLLHFVKESKQDESGMPNNRFLAERTGGTYSTLKVQPAELEDSGVYFCASSQVERGSHDTQYFGPGTRLTVL.

This clonotype was detected ten times or more. The gene calls are TRBV28 and TRBJ1-1; 7 nucleotides agree with TRBD1. The length of the CDR3 is 17 residues. V lost 5 bases to trimming and J lost 1 base; unmatched junction nucleotides: 13. The germline V gene has CDR1 MDHEN and CDR2 SYDVKM. In nucleotides, the CDR3 is TGTGCCAGCAGTAACACAGGGGAGGGGGCGACGAACACTGAAGCTTTCTTT. Its protein is CASSNTGEGATNTEAFF.

In this sample, this clonotype turned up many times. The J gene is TRBJ2-3, the V gene TRBV7-8; D not resolved. The germline gives CDR1 SGHVS, CDR2 FQNEAQ. The CDR3 has 15 residues. Trimming cost V 3 bases and J 0 bases, with 10 bases left between them. In DNA, the CDR3 is TGTGCCAGCAGCTTGATTGGCGAAAGCACAGATACGCAGTATTTT. Amino acid sequence: CASSLIGESTDTQYF.

The table lists this clonotype with many counts. This chain links TRBV2 with TRBJ1-4; 7 nucleotides line up with TRBD1. The CDR3 has 13 residues. Germline V CDR1 and CDR2: SNHLY, FYNNEI. V was clipped by 8 bases and J by 6 bases; unmatched bases: 6. The CDR3 region is CASRQGTYEKLFF. The DNA for the CDR3 is TGTGCCAGCCGACAGGGAACCTATGAAAAACTGTTTTTT.

The sample holds many counts of this clonotype. The chain links TRBV7-2 to TRBJ1-6; possibly TRBD1 for D (5 bases). Trimming shortened V by 5 bases and J by 9 bases, and 8 bases separated the two germline ends. This CDR3 has 12 amino acids. The germline V gene encodes CDR1 SGHTA and CDR2 FQGNSA. The CDR3 loop reads CASSQGPSPLHF. The CDR3 DNA reads TGTGCCAGCAGCCAGGGACCTTCACCCCTCCACTTT.

This clonotype was detected ten times or more. This sequence joins TRBV6-2 or TRBV6-3 and TRBJ1-6; D call uncertain. This CDR3 has 15 residues. In germline, CDR1 is MNHEY, CDR2 SVGEGT. Trimming left V 6 bases short and J 0 bases short, with 9 bases between. The CDR3 bases are TGTGCCAGCAGGGACCCGAGCTCCTATAATTCACCCCTCCACTTT. Its protein is CASRDPSSYNSPLHF.